Presented here are 25 T cell receptor beta chains from one specimen sequenced in a study of blood T cell repertoires in COVID-19. Some clones are missing from TCRdb's copy, which holds only in-frame ones; the method was immunoSEQ multiplex PCR. Here the sample spans over 200,000 clones, roughly 83% being singletons. Source material: peripheral blood. These receptors came from a woman in her 70s with active or convalescent COVID-19.

This clone was found a few times. The chain links TRBV19 to TRBJ1-1, with 10 bases matching TRBD1. Looked up from germline, CDR1 is LNHDA and CDR2 is SQIVND (reference sequence). After removal of 8 bases from V and 5 bases from J, the junction contained 14 bases not matched to a gene. This CDR3 comprises 16 residues. The CDR3: CASSRRTGGEGTEAFF. The CDR3 DNA is TGTGCCAGTTCCCGTCGGACAGGGGGAGAGGGAACTGAAGCTTTCTTT.

The sample holds one count of this clone. The rearrangement uses TRBV14 and TRBJ1-1; D gene ambiguous. Trimming left V 5 bases short and J 0 bases short, with 7 bases between. Germline CDR1 and CDR2: SGHDN and FVKESK. This CDR3 has 13 amino acids. CDR3 sequence: CASSSHMNTEAFF. The CDR3 region has the DNA TGTGCCAGCAGCTCGCACATGAACACTGAAGCTTTCTTT. The full variable domain, with the rest looked up from reference TRBV14 and TRBJ1-1, is EAGVTQFPSHSVIEKGQTVTLRCDPISGHDNLYWYRRVMGKEIKFLLHFVKESKQDESGMPNNRFLAERTGGTYSTLKVQPAELEDSGVYFCASSSHMNTEAFFGQGTRLTVV.

The V gene is TRBV7-2, the J gene TRBJ2-7; TRBD2 aligns across 9 bases. CDR3 size: 16 residues. J lost 0 bases, V lost 3 bases, and 6 bases had no gene match. Germline V gene data show CDR1 as SGHTA and CDR2 as FQGNSA. The CDR3 reads CASSFRGLAFSYEQYF. CDR3 sequence (DNA): TGTGCCAGCAGCTTCAGGGGACTAGCATTCTCCTACGAGCAGTACTTC.

This CDR3 is CASSRRGQGWTDTQYF. The DNA of the CDR3 is TGTGCCAGCAGTCGCCGGGGACAGGGATGGACAGATACGCAGTATTTT. The chain joins TRBV6-2 or TRBV6-3 to TRBJ2-3; 9 nucleotides align to TRBD1. The CDR3 runs 16 residues. The trim removed 5 bases at V and 3 bases at J, leaving 9 bases unmatched. Per the germline V gene, CDR1 is MNHEY and CDR2 is SVGEGT.

V usage is TRBV11-2 and J usage is TRBJ2-1; 8 bases map to TRBD2. Germline trimming cut 5 bases from V and 4 bases from J; bases unmatched to any gene: 10. The V gene's germline CDR1 is SGHAT and CDR2 FQNNGV. The CDR3 is 16 amino acids. The CDR3, as DNA: TGTGCCAGCAGCCCTTGGACTAGCCCTTCTTACAATGAGCAGTTCTTC. This codes for CASSPWTSPSYNEQFF.

V gene TRBV7-2 combines with J gene TRBJ1-4, with D uncertain. Germline assignment: CDR1 SGHTA and CDR2 FQGNSA. V was clipped by 3 bases and J by 0 bases, with 5 bases between them. The CDR3 is 14 amino acids. CDR3 sequence reads: CASSLGSTNEKLFF. The CDR3 nucleotides are TGTGCCAGCAGCTTGGGCTCAACTAATGAAAAACTGTTTTTT.

The chain carries TRBV10-3 and TRBJ2-5; TRBD1 is a possible D gene (6 bases). Germline values: CDR1 ENHRY, CDR2 SYGVKD. V lost 0 bases and J 3 bases, leaving 8 bases between the germline ends. This CDR3 is 14 amino acids long. The DNA of the CDR3 is TGTGCCATCAGTGAGTCTGACAGGAAAGAGACCCAGTACTTC. This translates into CAISESDRKETQYF.

This clone was counted between two and nine times. V is TRBV13 and J is TRBJ1-2; D not certain. The germline V gene encodes CDR1 PRHDT and CDR2 FYEKMQ (reference sequence). The CDR3 is 13 amino acids. V dropped 4 bases and J dropped 0 bases, with 6 bases sitting between them. The CDR3: CASSSRTNYGYTF. CDR3 DNA sequence: TGTGCCAGCAGCTCCAGGACTAACTATGGCTACACCTTC.

V usage is TRBV5-4 and J usage is TRBJ2-3; TRBD1 aligns across 11 bases. Per the germline V gene, CDR1 is SGHNT and CDR2 is YYREEE (reference sequence). Trimming at V came to 4 bases and at J to 4 bases, leaving 5 bases not matched to a gene. CDR3 length: 15 amino acids. CDR3 region: CASSPDRGRSDTQYF. CDR3 coding DNA: TGTGCCAGCAGCCCGGACAGGGGGCGATCAGATACGCAGTATTTT.

By share, this clone ranks as medium-sized. The chain links TRBV19 to TRBJ1-1; D is perhaps TRBD1 (5 bases). This CDR3 is 14 amino acids long. Germline values: CDR1 LNHDA, CDR2 SQIVND (reference sequence). The V and J ends lost 5 bases and 5 bases respectively, with 15 bases between them. Here the CDR3 reads CASSSTGLLTEAFF. CDR3 nucleotides: TGTGCCAGTAGTTCCACAGGCCTCCTAACTGAAGCTTTCTTT. Combining the CDR3 with reference TRBV19 and TRBJ1-1 gives the whole variable domain DGGITQSPKYLFRKEGQNVTLSCEQNLNHDAMYWYRQDPGQGLRLIYYSQIVNDFQKGDIAEGYSVSREKKESFPLTVTSAQKNPTAFYLCASSSTGLLTEAFFGQGTRLTVV.

The rearrangement uses TRBV5-1 and TRBJ1-4; the match to TRBD1 covers 10 bases. V lost 5 bases to trimming and J lost 7 bases; unmatched junction nucleotides: 5. The CDR3 sequence is 14 residues long. The germline V gene encodes CDR1 SGHRS and CDR2 YFSETQ. The CDR3 coding sequence is TGCGCCAGCAGTGAACGGACAGGGGGTGAAAAACTGTTTTTT. Its protein is CASSERTGGEKLFF. The entire variable domain, with the rest obtained from reference TRBV5-1 and TRBJ1-4, is as follows: KAGVTQTPRYLIKTRGQQVTLSCSPISGHRSVSWYQQTPGQGLQFLFEYFSETQRNKGNFPGRFSGRQFSNSRSEMNVSTLELGDSALYLCASSERTGGEKLFFGSGTQLSVL.

V gene TRBV27 combines with J gene TRBJ1-2; D is unclear. The germline V and J ends were trimmed by 5 bases and 4 bases, with 17 bases remaining between them. Looked up from germline, CDR1 is MNHEY and CDR2 is SMNVEV (reference sequence). This CDR3 comprises 15 residues. Here the CDR3 DNA reads TGTGCCAGCAGTCTTACTCCCGGCGGCGGCTATGGCTACACCTTC. The encoded protein is CASSLTPGGGYGYTF.

This chain uses TRBV7-2 with TRBJ2-7; 7 bases are a match to TRBD1. The germline gives CDR1 SGHTA, CDR2 FQGNSA. The trim removed 6 bases at V and 3 bases at J, leaving 8 bases unmatched. The CDR3 extends over 14 amino acids. The CDR3 loop reads CASSSDRAYYEQYF. The CDR3, as DNA: TGTGCCAGCAGTTCCGACAGGGCGTACTACGAGCAGTACTTC. Full variable domain (missing parts from reference TRBV7-2 and TRBJ2-7): GAGVSQSPSNKVTEKGKDVELRCDPISGHTALYWYRQSLGQGLEFLIYFQGNSAPDKSGLPSDRFSAERTGGSVSTLTIQRTQQEDSAVYLCASSSDRAYYEQYFGPGTRLTVT.

There are a few counts of this clone. V and J are TRBV6-5 and TRBJ2-5, with 9 bases identical to TRBD1. J lost 7 bases, V lost 0 bases, and 9 bases had no gene match. Per the germline V gene, CDR1 is MNHEY and CDR2 is SVGAGI. CDR3 size: 16 residues. The CDR3, as DNA: TGTGCCAGCAGTTACTCACAGGGGGCGCCCTACGGGACCCAGTACTTC. Amino acid sequence: CASSYSQGAPYGTQYF.

This clone was picked up one time. The chain uses TRBV7-9 and TRBJ1-2; 12 nucleotides align to TRBD1. CDR3 size: 17 residues. The V gene end was trimmed by 3 bases and the J gene end by 4 bases; junction bases not matched to a gene: 9. Germline-derived CDR1 and CDR2 are SEHNR and FQNEAQ (reference sequence). CDR3 sequence (DNA): TGTGCCAGCAGCTTTCCCGGGACAGGGGGCGGTCGCTATGGCTACACCTTC. Its protein is CASSFPGTGGGRYGYTF.

The gene calls are TRBV7-6 and TRBJ2-5, with TRBD2 matching 13 bases. The CDR3 loop spans 16 amino acids. Germline V gives CDR1 SGHVS, CDR2 FNYEAQ. Losses at the gene ends were 6 bases for V and 0 bases for J; bases not matched to a gene: 4. The CDR3 bases are TGTGCCAGCAGTCCCGGGACTAGCGGGAACCAAGAGACCCAGTACTTC. Protein: CASSPGTSGNQETQYF.

This chain links TRBV6-5 with TRBJ1-2, with D uncertain. V was pared by 0 bases and J by 1 base, with 12 bases between. Germline CDR1 and CDR2: MNHEY and SVGAGI. There are 16 residues in the CDR3. The DNA of the CDR3 is TGTGCCAGCAGTTACTCGAAGCTTGACTTTAACTATGGCTACACCTTC. Amino acid sequence: CASSYSKLDFNYGYTF.

In its sample, this clone was seen once. The chain combines TRBV5-4 with TRBJ2-5; possibly TRBD1 for D (5 bases). Trimming shortened V by 3 bases and J by 5 bases, and 17 bases separated the two germline ends. CDR3 size: 15 residues. Germline values: CDR1 SGHNT, CDR2 YYREEE (reference sequence). The CDR3 sequence is CASSSHQGRAETQYF. CDR3 in DNA: TGTGCCAGCAGCTCCCACCAGGGAAGGGCGGAGACCCAGTACTTC. Variable domain in full (rest from reference TRBV5-4 and TRBJ2-5): ETGVTQSPTHLIKTRGQQVTLRCSSQSGHNTVSWYQQALGQGPQFIFQYYREEENGRGNFPPRFSGLQFPNYSSELNVNALELDDSALYLCASSSHQGRAETQYFGPGTRLLVL.

The rearrangement uses TRBV7-9 and TRBJ2-3, with a weak D call TRBD2 (5 bases). V dropped 5 bases and J dropped 2 bases, with 11 bases sitting between them. CDR3 length: 14 amino acids. Germline V gives CDR1 SEHNR, CDR2 FQNEAQ (reference sequence). The DNA of the CDR3 is TGTGCCAGCAGCCCCGGACTGTTCACAGATACGCAGTATTTT. Protein sequence: CASSPGLFTDTQYF.

This clone is a singleton in its sample. The chain links TRBV4-1 to TRBJ1-2, with 7 bases matching TRBD1. Losses at the gene ends were 5 bases for V and 8 bases for J; bases not matched to a gene: 2. Germline V CDR1 and CDR2: MGHRA, YSYEKL. CDR3 length equals 11 residues. In DNA form, the CDR3 reads TGCGCCAGCAGCAGGGGGCGCGGCTACACCTTC. This codes for CASSRGRGYTF.

The gene calls are TRBV5-4 and TRBJ1-1, with D hard to call. Trimming stripped 0 bases from V and 4 bases from J, with 10 bases between. This CDR3 has 14 amino acids. Germline loops: CDR1 SGHNT, CDR2 YYREEE (reference sequence). DNA of the CDR3: TGTGCCAGCAGCTTGGGGGGAGTAGGCACTGAAGCTTTCTTT. Translation: CASSLGGVGTEAFF.

The chain employs TRBV10-3 and TRBJ2-5; 7 bases are shared with TRBD2. Germline CDR1 reads ENHRY; CDR2 reads SYGVKD. The CDR3 spans 17 residues. Germline trimming cut 0 bases from V and 3 bases from J; bases unmatched to any gene: 10. The DNA for the CDR3 is TGTGCCATCAGTGAGTCAGCTTCGGGGGGAGGCAAAGAGACCCAGTACTTC. This sequence encodes CAISESASGGGKETQYF.

The chain employs TRBV20-1 and TRBJ2-2; no firm D call. Germline V CDR1 and CDR2: DFQATT, SNEGSKA (reference sequence). CDR3 length equals 12 residues. V was trimmed by 3 bases and J by 3 bases, leaving 5 bases between them. CDR3 nucleotides: TGCAGTGCTAGTCAGGACACCGGGGAGCTGTTTTTT. Its protein product is CSASQDTGELFF.

The CDR3 sequence is CARGGAGNQPQHF. As DNA, the CDR3 is TGCGCCAGAGGGGGCGCAGGCAATCAGCCCCAGCATTTT. The gene calls are TRBV5-1 and TRBJ1-5; 7 bases match TRBD1. CDR3 length equals 13 residues. With 8 bases clipped from V and 2 bases from J, the junction kept 4 bases outside the gene matches. Germline-derived CDR1 and CDR2 are SGHRS and YFSETQ.

This sequence joins TRBV10-3 and TRBJ1-1; a possible D gene is TRBD1 (5 bases). Deletions cut 0 bases from V and 10 bases from J, with 12 bases between. Per germline, CDR1 ENHRY and CDR2 SYGVKD. The CDR3 contains 13 residues. CDR3 protein: CAISESLGHSAFF. The CDR3 DNA reads TGTGCCATCAGTGAGTCGTTGGGGCACTCAGCTTTCTTT.